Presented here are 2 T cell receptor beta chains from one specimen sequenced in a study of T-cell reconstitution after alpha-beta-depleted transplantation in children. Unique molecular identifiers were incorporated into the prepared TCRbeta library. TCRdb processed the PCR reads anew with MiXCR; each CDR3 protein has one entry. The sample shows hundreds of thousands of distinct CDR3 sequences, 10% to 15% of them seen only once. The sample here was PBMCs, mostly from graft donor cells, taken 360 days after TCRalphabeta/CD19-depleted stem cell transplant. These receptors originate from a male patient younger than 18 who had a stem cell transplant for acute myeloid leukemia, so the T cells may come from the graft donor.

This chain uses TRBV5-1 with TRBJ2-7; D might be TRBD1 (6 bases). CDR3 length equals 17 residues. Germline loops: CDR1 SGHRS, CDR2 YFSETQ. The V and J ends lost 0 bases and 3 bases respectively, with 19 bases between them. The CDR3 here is CASSLGDTLSRGYEQYF. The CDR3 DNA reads TGCGCCAGCAGCTTGGGGGACACCCTCTCCCGTGGCTACGAGCAGTACTTC.

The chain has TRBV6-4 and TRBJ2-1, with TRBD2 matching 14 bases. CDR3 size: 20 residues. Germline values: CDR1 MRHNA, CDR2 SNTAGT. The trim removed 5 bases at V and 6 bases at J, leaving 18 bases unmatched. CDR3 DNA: TGTGCCAGCAGTCGACCCCTGACTAGCGGGAGGGCCTTTTCGCTCAATGAGCAGTTCTTC. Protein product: CASSRPLTSGRAFSLNEQFF.